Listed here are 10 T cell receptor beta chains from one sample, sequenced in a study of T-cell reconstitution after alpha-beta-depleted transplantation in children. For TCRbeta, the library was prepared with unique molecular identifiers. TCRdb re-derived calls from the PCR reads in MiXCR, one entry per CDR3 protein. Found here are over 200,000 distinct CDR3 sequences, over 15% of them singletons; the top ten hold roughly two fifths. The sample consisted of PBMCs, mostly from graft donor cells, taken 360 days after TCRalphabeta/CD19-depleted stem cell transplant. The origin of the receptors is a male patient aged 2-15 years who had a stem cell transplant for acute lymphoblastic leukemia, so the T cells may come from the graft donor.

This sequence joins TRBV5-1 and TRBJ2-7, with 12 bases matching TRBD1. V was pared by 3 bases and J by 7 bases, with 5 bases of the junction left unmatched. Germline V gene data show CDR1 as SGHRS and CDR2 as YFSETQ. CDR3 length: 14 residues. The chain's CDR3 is CASSWGQGAEEQYF. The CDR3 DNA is TGCGCCAGCAGCTGGGGACAGGGGGCAGAAGAGCAGTACTTC. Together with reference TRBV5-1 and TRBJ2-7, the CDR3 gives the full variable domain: KAGVTQTPRYLIKTRGQQVTLSCSPISGHRSVSWYQQTPGQGLQFLFEYFSETQRNKGNFPGRFSGRQFSNSRSEMNVSTLELGDSALYLCASSWGQGAEEQYFGPGTRLTVT.

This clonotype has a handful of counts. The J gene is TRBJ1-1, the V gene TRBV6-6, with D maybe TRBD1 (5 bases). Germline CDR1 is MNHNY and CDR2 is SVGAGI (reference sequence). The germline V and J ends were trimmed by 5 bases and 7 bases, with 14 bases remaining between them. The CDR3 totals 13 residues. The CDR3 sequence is CASSEPDSFEAFF. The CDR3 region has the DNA TGTGCCAGCAGTGAGCCCGACAGTTTTGAAGCTTTCTTT.

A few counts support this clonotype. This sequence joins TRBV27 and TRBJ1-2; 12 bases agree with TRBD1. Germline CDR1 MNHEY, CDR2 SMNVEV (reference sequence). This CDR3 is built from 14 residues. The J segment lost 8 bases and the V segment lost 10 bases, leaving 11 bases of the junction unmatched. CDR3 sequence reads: CATWRGQGAGGYTF. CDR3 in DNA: TGTGCCACCTGGAGGGGACAGGGGGCTGGGGGCTACACCTTC.

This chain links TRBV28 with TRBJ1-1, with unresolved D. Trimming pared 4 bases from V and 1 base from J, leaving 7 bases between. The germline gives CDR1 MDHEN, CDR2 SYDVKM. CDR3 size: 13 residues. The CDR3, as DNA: TGTGCCAGCAGTTCACACCAGAACACTGAAGCTTTCTTT. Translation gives CASSSHQNTEAFF.

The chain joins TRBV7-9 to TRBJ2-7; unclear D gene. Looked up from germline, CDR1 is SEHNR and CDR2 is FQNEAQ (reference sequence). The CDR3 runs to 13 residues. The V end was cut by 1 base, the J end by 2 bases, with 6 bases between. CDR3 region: CASSLENTYEQYF. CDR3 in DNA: TGTGCCAGCAGCTTAGAAAATACCTACGAGCAGTACTTC.

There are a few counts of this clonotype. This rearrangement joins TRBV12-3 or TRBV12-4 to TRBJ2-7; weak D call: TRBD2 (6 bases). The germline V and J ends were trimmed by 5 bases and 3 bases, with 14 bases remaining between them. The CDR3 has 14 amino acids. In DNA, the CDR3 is TGTGCCAGCAGTCCCCCCCGGGGGAACTACGAGCAGTACTTC. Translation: CASSPPRGNYEQYF.

The DNA for the CDR3 is TGTGCCAGCAGCCCCGGGACTAGCGGGGGAACGACCTACGAGCAGTACTTC. Translated, it gives CASSPGTSGGTTYEQYF. This chain joins TRBV7-8 and TRBJ2-7, with 14 bases aligning to TRBD2. This CDR3 spans 17 amino acids. The J segment lost 2 bases and the V segment lost 5 bases, leaving 8 bases of the junction unmatched. Germline V gene sequence: CDR1 SGHVS, CDR2 FQNEAQ.

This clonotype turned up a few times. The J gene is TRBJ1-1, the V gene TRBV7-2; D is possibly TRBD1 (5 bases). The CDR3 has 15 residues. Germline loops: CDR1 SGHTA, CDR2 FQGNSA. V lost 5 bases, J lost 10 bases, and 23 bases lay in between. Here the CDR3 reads CASSAAGVPDRGAFF. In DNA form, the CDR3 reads TGTGCCAGCAGCGCAGCGGGGGTTCCAGACCGGGGAGCTTTCTTT. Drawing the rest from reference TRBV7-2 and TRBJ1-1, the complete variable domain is GAGVSQSPSNKVTEKGKDVELRCDPISGHTALYWYRQSLGQGLEFLIYFQGNSAPDKSGLPSDRFSAERTGGSVSTLTIQRTQQEDSAVYLCASSAAGVPDRGAFFGQGTRLTVV.

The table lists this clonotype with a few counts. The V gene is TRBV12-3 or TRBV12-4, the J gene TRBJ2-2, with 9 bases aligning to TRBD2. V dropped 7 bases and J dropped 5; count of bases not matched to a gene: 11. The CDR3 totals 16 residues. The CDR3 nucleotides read TGTGCCAGCAATCTGAGCCGCGGGGGGGAGACCGGGGAGCTGTTTTTT. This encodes CASNLSRGGETGELFF.

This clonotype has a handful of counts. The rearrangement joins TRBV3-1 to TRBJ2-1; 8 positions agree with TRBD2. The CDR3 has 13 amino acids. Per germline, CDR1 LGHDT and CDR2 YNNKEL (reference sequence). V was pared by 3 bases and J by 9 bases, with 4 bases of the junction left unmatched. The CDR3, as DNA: TGTGCCAGCAGCCAGGGGACTAGAAGTGAGCAGTTCTTC. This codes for CASSQGTRSEQFF.